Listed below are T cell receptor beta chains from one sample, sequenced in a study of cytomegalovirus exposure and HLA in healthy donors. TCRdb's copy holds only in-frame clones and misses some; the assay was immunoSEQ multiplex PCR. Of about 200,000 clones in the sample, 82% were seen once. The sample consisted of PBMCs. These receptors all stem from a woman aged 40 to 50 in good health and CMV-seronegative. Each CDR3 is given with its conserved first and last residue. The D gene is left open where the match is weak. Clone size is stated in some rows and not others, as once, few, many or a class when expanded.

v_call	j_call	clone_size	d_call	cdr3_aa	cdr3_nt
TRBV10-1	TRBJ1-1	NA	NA	CASSEWGDGNTEAFF	TGCGCCAGCAGTGAGTGGGGGGACGGGAACACTGAAGCTTTCTTT
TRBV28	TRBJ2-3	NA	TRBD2	CASSLRTSVPSTDTQYF	TGTGCCAGCAGTTTACGGACTAGCGTTCCTAGCACAGATACGCAGTATTTT
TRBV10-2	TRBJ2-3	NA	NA	CASSESQGYTDTQYF	TGCGCCAGCAGTGAGTCCCAGGGGTACACAGATACGCAGTATTTT
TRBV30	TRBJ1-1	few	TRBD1	CAWSVGTGLLKTEAFF	TGTGCCTGGAGTGTAGGGACAGGACTCCTCAAAACTGAAGCTTTCTTT
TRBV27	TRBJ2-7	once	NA	CASSPGAAYNYEQYF	TGTGCCAGCAGTCCTGGGGCAGCTTATAACTACGAGCAGTACTTC
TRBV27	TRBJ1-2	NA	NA	CASSFGVNYGYTF	TGTGCCAGCAGTTTCGGAGTAAACTATGGCTACACCTTC
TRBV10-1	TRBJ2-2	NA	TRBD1	CATKSGQGNTGELFF	TGCGCCACCAAGTCGGGACAGGGGAACACCGGGGAGCTGTTTTTT
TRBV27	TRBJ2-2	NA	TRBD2	CASSPLTSGAGELFF	TGTGCCAGCAGTCCTCTGACTAGCGGGGCCGGGGAGCTGTTTTTT
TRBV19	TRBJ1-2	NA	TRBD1	CASRSTGGWHGYTF	TGTGCCAGTAGATCGACAGGGGGCTGGCATGGCTACACCTTC
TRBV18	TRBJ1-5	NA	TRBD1	CASSSRDSLDQPQHF	TGTGCCAGCTCATCCCGGGACAGCTTAGATCAGCCCCAGCATTTT
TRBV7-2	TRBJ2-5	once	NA	CASSLGWSPLTKTQYF	TGTGCCAGCAGCTTAGGATGGTCTCCCCTTACAAAGACCCAGTACTTC
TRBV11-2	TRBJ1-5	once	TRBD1	CASSLRTGPNQPQHF	TGTGCCAGCAGCTTAAGGACAGGGCCCAATCAGCCCCAGCATTTT
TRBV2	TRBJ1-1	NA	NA	CASSASAGAWSTEAFF	TGTGCCAGCAGCGCGAGCGCAGGGGCGTGGAGTACTGAAGCTTTCTTT